This T cell receptor beta chain emerged from a study of blood T cell repertoires in COVID-19. The assay was immunoSEQ multiplex PCR, and TCRdb's table has in-frame clones only and misses some. The sample carries over 130,000 clones, approximately 84% recorded once. The sample comprised peripheral blood. The sequence came from a man aged 65 to 85 with acute or convalescent COVID-19.

The CDR3 DNA follows: TGCGCCAGCAGTGAGTCGGGGTTGGGGGGTTCCTACGAGCAGTACTTC. Protein product: CASSESGLGGSYEQYF. The chain joins TRBV10-2 to TRBJ2-7, with D perhaps TRBD2 (6 bases). Trimming took off 0 bases at V and 1 base at J, with 13 bases between the two ends. Germline CDR1 and CDR2: WSHSY and SAAADI. This CDR3 region has 16 residues.